This paragraph covers one T cell receptor beta chain sequence. Measured with immunoSEQ multiplex PCR; TCRdb has only the in-frame clones, and not every one. The sample includes about 2.3 million clones, approximately 90% seen only once; the top ten take 0.37%. This entry belongs to a study of shared clonotypes between healthy human individuals. The V and J ends lost 0 bases and 0 bases respectively, with 12 bases between them. Germline assignment: CDR1 LNHDA and CDR2 SQIVND (reference sequence). The CDR3 has 17 amino acids. This chain links TRBV19 with TRBJ1-3; D unresolved. The sequence was collected from a man between 18 and 29 years old in good health. Some clones in this sample may be carry-over from other donors' samples. Material: naive CD4+ T cells from PBMCs. Noted subset: CD45RA+ positively selected. CDR3 in amino acids: CASSIDRALLSGNTIYF. Written as DNA, the CDR3 is TGTGCCAGTAGTATAGATCGAGCTTTACTCTCTGGAAACACCATATATTTT. Supplemented by reference TRBV19 and TRBJ1-3, the full variable domain reads DGGITQSPKYLFRKEGQNVTLSCEQNLNHDAMYWYRQDPGQGLRLIYYSQIVNDFQKGDIAEGYSVSREKKESFPLTVTSAQKNPTAFYLCASSIDRALLSGNTIYFGEGSWLTVV.